This TCR beta chain is from a study of blood T cell repertoires in COVID-19. Study details: Sites in the United States, Italy and Spain provided acute and convalescent COVID-19 samples. T cells, B-cell-depleted T cells, or PBMCs provided the cDNA or gDNA that served as material.

Enrolled during active infection, Seattle patients were then followed longitudinally. V lost 4 bases, J lost 3 bases, and 4 bases stayed unmatched. Germline V gene data show CDR1 as SGHTA and CDR2 as FQGNSA. This CDR3 has 16 residues. Profiling relied on immunoSEQ multiplex PCR, and the TCRdb table lists in-frame clones only, not all of them. The sample shows around 400,000 clones, more than 75% of them seen only once. The V gene is TRBV7-2, the J gene TRBJ1-6; 9 nucleotides align to TRBD1. This sequence was found in a woman aged 55-70 years with COVID-19, enrolled during active disease. Sequencing was carried out using peripheral blood. Here the CDR3 reads CASSSQTGGYNSPLHF. In DNA form, the CDR3 reads TGTGCCAGCAGCTCACAGACAGGGGGCTATAATTCACCCCTCCACTTT.